This TCR beta chain was recovered during a study of T-cell reconstitution after alpha-beta-depleted transplantation in children. This sample's TCRbeta library carried unique molecular identifier barcodes. TCRdb passed the PCR reads through MiXCR, listing each CDR3 protein once. Among about 610,000 distinct CDR3 sequences listed, about 10% were seen once. This clonotype has at least ten counts. The clonotype comes from a human donor who donated a stem cell graft to a child with acute myeloid leukemia. Sequenced material: PBMCs from the stem cell graft donor, taken from the stem cell graft.

DNA for the CDR3: TGCAGTGCTAGAGCGGGCACAGATACGCAGTATTTT. Its protein product is CSARAGTDTQYF. V and J are TRBV20-1 and TRBJ2-3; D is ambiguous. Trimming shortened V by 1 base and J by 1 base, and 3 bases separated the two germline ends. The CDR3 length is 12 residues. Germline V lookup: CDR1 DFQATT, CDR2 SNEGSKA (reference sequence).